This entry concerns a single TCR beta chain. Amplification used 60 Vbeta primers and 13 Jbeta primers. TCRdb's copy holds only in-frame clones and misses some; the assay was immunoSEQ multiplex PCR. The sample totals some 48,000 clones. The CDR3 spans 14 residues. From germline, CDR1 is SGHRS and CDR2 YFSETQ. The junction had 6 bases not matched to a gene; V was cut back by 4 bases and J by 5 bases. The entry originates in a study of cytomegalovirus exposure and HLA in healthy donors. The TCR comes from a male donor in good health and CMV-seropositive. The material sequenced was PBMCs. V is TRBV5-1 and J is TRBJ2-7, with 10 bases matching TRBD1. Written as DNA, the CDR3 is TGCGCCAGCAGCGCGTCGACAGGGGGCGACGAGCAGTACTTC. It encodes CASSASTGGDEQYF.